Below are 12 T cell receptor beta chains sequenced from a single sample in a study of blood T cell repertoires in COVID-19 (dated by TCRdb to 2020 to 2022). The receptor library was made with the immunoSEQ multiplex PCR assay. The table was pulled from immuneACCESS by TCRdb, which kept in-frame rearrangements only. Such tables lose some clones; where checked, under half of the loss comes from unresolved V genes, and the rest has no known cause. The table for this sample lists 250,000 to 350,000 clones; approximately 86% of them were counted only once. Together, the top ten hold roughly 2% of the sample. What was sequenced was peripheral blood. All receptors derive from a man aged 18-30 years with active or convalescent COVID-19.

J is TRBJ1-6 and V is TRBV6-6; 8 nucleotides line up with TRBD1. Germline V gene sequence: CDR1 MNHNY, CDR2 SVGAGI (reference sequence). V shed 6 bases and J 6 bases; nucleotides not matched to a gene: 7. The length of the CDR3 is 15 residues. The CDR3 DNA reads TGTGCCAGCAGAGGCGACAGGGGAACTAATTCACCCCTCCACTTT. Translation: CASRGDRGTNSPLHF.

This chain uses TRBV4-3 with TRBJ1-2, with D hard to call. CDR1 is LGHNA, CDR2 YSLEER, per germline. Trimming took 0 bases from V and 0 from J, leaving 20 bases between them. CDR3 size: 19 residues. For the CDR3, the DNA is TGCGCCAGCAGCCAAGATCTGAGGGTAGTGTCGGGAGCTAACTATGGCTACACCTTC. It is translated as CASSQDLRVVSGANYGYTF.

The chain uses TRBV5-4 and TRBJ1-4, with 7 nucleotides matching TRBD1. The V gene end was trimmed by 4 bases and the J gene end by 1 base; junction bases not matched to a gene: 1. This CDR3 spans 14 amino acids. Germline V gene lookup returns CDR1 SGHNT and CDR2 YYREEE (reference sequence). The CDR3 spells CASSRDRTNEKLFF. The CDR3 DNA follows: TGTGCCAGCAGCCGGGACAGAACTAATGAAAAACTGTTTTTT.

The V call is TRBV10-3, the J call TRBJ1-3; 8 bases are a match to TRBD1. Germline V gene lookup returns CDR1 ENHRY and CDR2 SYGVKD. The CDR3 sequence is 16 residues long. J was trimmed by 3 bases and V by 3 bases; bases with no gene match: 7. DNA of the CDR3: TGTGCCATCAGTGATCCGGACAGGGCTGATGGAAACACCATATATTTT. It codes for CAISDPDRADGNTIYF.

The chain uses TRBV7-9 and TRBJ1-2, with a weak D call TRBD1 (5 bases). Germline V gene sequence: CDR1 SEHNR, CDR2 FQNEAQ (reference sequence). V lost 4 bases to trimming and J lost 4 bases, with 13 bases between them. The CDR3 loop spans 14 amino acids. The CDR3 region has the DNA TGTGCCAGCAGCTATCTGCAGGGTACCTATGGCTACACCTTC. It translates to CASSYLQGTYGYTF.

This clone was seen a few times. Relative to the germline gene, one junction end is altered; a read error may explain this. This sample includes further DNA sequences coding for the same CDR3. This chain links TRBV18 with TRBJ1-1, with D uncertain. This CDR3 region has 13 residues. CDR1 and CDR2 from the germline V gene are KGHSH and LQKENI. The CDR3 spells CASSPRRNTEAFF. DNA of the CDR3: TGTGCCAGCTCTCCACGGAGGAACACTGAAGCTTTCTTT. Full variable domain (remainder filled in from reference TRBV18 and TRBJ1-1): NAGVMQNPRHLVRRRGQEARLRCSPMKGHSHVYWYRQLPEEGLKFMVYLQKENIIDESGMPKERFSAEFPKEGPSILRIQQVVRGDSAAYFCASSPRRNTEAFFGQGTRLTVV.

The J gene is TRBJ2-1, the V gene TRBV5-4; D might be TRBD2 (5 bases). The CDR3 consists of 14 residues. The germline CDR1 and CDR2 sequences are SGHNT and YYREEE (reference sequence). The germline V and J ends were trimmed by 6 bases and 5 bases, with 15 bases remaining between them. CDR3 coding DNA: TGTGCCAGCACGGCGTCACTCGGGAACAATGAGCAGTTCTTC. This gives the protein CASTASLGNNEQFF. The entire variable domain, with the rest obtained from reference TRBV5-4 and TRBJ2-1, is as follows: ETGVTQSPTHLIKTRGQQVTLRCSSQSGHNTVSWYQQALGQGPQFIFQYYREEENGRGNFPPRFSGLQFPNYSSELNVNALELDDSALYLCASTASLGNNEQFFGPGTRLTVL.

In this sample, this clone turned up a few times. V usage is TRBV12-3 or TRBV12-4 and J usage is TRBJ1-2; a possible D gene is TRBD1 (5 bases). V was clipped by 5 bases and J by 2 bases, with 9 bases between them. The CDR3 extends over 13 amino acids. The DNA for the CDR3 is TGTGCCAGCAGTGACAGTCGAAACTATGGCTACACCTTC. Protein: CASSDSRNYGYTF.

This chain links TRBV5-5 with TRBJ2-2, with D possibly being TRBD1 (5 bases). The CDR3 length is 15 residues. Germline lookup yields CDR1 SGHKS and CDR2 YYEKEE (reference sequence). V was clipped by 1 base and J by 1 base, with 8 bases between them. CDR3 DNA: TGTGCCAGCAGCTTGAAGGGGCGGAACACCGGGGAGCTGTTTTTT. It yields the protein CASSLKGRNTGELFF.

The V and J genes are TRBV20-1 and TRBJ2-7; 9 bases line up with TRBD2. With V trimmed by 3 bases and J by 2 bases, 5 bases remained unmatched. This CDR3 comprises 14 residues. Germline V lookup: CDR1 DFQATT, CDR2 SNEGSKA (reference sequence). This chain's CDR3 is CSASLASGAYEQYF. The CDR3 region has the DNA TGCAGTGCTAGTTTGGCTAGCGGGGCCTACGAGCAGTACTTC.

This clone is a singleton in its sample. This sequence joins TRBV6-2 or TRBV6-3 and TRBJ2-7, with D possibly TRBD1 on 5 matching bases. With 1 base removed from V and 3 bases from J, the gap between germline ends came to 10 bases. Germline CDR1 and CDR2: MNHEY and SVGEGT. The CDR3 runs 14 residues. The CDR3 DNA reads TGTGCCAGCAGTTACTGGGGCGGAAGCTACGAGCAGTACTTC. As protein: CASSYWGGSYEQYF.

This sequence joins TRBV7-2 and TRBJ2-5; 10 bases are shared with TRBD2. V shed 7 bases and J 3 bases; nucleotides not matched to a gene: 8. This CDR3 region has 15 residues. The germline gives CDR1 SGHTA, CDR2 FQGNSA. The CDR3 spells CASIPSGGREETQYF. The CDR3 region has the DNA TGTGCCAGCATTCCTAGCGGGGGCCGGGAAGAGACCCAGTACTTC.